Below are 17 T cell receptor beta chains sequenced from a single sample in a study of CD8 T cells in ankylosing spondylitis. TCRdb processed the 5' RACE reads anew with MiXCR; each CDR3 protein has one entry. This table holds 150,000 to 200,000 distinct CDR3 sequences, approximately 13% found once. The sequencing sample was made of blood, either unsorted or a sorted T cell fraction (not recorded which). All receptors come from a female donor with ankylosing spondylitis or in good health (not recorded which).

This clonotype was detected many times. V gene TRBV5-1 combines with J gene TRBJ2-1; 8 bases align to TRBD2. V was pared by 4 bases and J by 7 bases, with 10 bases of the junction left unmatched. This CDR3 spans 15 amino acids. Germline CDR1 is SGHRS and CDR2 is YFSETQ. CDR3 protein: CASSKAGVGTNEQFF. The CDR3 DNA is TGCGCCAGCAGCAAAGCGGGAGTGGGTACTAATGAGCAGTTCTTC. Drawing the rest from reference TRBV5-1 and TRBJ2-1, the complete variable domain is KAGVTQTPRYLIKTRGQQVTLSCSPISGHRSVSWYQQTPGQGLQFLFEYFSETQRNKGNFPGRFSGRQFSNSRSEMNVSTLELGDSALYLCASSKAGVGTNEQFFGPGTRLTVL.

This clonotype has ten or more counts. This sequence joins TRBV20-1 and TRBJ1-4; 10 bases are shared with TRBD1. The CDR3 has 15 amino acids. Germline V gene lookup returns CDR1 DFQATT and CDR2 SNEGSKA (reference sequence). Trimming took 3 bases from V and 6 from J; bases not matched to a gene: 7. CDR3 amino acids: CSARDPGTGDEKLFF. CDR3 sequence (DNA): TGCAGTGCTAGGGACCCCGGGACAGGGGATGAAAAACTGTTTTTT.

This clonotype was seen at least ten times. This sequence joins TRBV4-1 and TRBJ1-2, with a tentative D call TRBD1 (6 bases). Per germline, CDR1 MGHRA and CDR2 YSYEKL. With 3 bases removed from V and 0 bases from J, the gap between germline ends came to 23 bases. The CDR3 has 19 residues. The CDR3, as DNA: TGCGCCAGCAGCCATCCTAGGGGGGGACACCTACTTACTAACTATGGCTACACCTTC. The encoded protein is CASSHPRGGHLLTNYGYTF.

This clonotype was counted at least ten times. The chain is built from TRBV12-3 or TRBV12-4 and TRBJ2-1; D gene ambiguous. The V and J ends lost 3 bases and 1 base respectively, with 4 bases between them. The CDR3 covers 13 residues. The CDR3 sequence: CASSFLSYNEQFF. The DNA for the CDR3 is TGTGCCAGCAGTTTCCTTTCCTACAATGAGCAGTTCTTC.

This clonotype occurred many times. The CDR3 here is CASSHLPGLAGVTDTQYF. Here the CDR3 DNA reads TGTGCCAGCAGCCATCTCCCCGGACTAGCGGGAGTAACAGATACGCAGTATTTT. The chain links TRBV14 to TRBJ2-3, with 13 bases matching TRBD2. CDR1 is SGHDN and CDR2 is FVKESK in the germline V gene. The length of the CDR3 is 18 residues. With 3 bases clipped from V and 3 bases from J, the junction kept 9 bases outside the gene matches.

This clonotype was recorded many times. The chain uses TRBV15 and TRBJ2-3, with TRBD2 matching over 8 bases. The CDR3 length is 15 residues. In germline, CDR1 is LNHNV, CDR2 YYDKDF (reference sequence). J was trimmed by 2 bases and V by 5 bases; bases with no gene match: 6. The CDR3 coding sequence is TGTGCCACCAGCGGCGGACTAGCTGACACAGATACGCAGTATTTT. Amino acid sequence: CATSGGLADTDTQYF.

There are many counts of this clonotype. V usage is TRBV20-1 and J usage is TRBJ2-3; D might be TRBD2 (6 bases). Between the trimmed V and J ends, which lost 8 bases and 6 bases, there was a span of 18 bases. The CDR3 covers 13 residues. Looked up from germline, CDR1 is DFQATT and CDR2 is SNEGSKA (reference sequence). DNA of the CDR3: TGCAGTCCCCCTGGGCGGGAAATTGATACGCAGTATTTT. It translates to CSPPGREIDTQYF.

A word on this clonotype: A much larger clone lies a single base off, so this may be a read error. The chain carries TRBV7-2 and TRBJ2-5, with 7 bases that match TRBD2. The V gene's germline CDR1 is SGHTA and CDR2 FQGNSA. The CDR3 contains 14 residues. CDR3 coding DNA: TGTGCCAGCAGCTTAGCGGGAGGGCAAGAGGCCCAGTACTTC. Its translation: CASSLAGGQEAQYF.

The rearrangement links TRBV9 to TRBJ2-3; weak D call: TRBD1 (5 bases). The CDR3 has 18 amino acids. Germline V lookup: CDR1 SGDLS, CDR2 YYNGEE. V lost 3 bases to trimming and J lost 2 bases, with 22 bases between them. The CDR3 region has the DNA TGTGCCAGCAGCGGAAACGTTTTGTGGGGCACTAACACAGATACGCAGTATTTT. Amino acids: CASSGNVLWGTNTDTQYF.

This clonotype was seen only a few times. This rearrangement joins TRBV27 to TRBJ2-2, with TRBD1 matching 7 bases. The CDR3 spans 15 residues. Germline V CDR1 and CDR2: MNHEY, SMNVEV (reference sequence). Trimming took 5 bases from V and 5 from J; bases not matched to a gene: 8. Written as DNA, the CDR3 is TGTGCCAGCAGTATCACAGGGGCGATTACCGGGGAGCTGTTTTTT. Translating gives CASSITGAITGELFF.

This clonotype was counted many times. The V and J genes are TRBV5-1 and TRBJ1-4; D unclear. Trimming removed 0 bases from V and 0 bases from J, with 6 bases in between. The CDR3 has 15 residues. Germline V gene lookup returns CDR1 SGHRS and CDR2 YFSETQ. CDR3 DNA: TGCGCCAGCAGCTTGGTCAGTGCAACTAATGAAAAACTGTTTTTT. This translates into CASSLVSATNEKLFF.

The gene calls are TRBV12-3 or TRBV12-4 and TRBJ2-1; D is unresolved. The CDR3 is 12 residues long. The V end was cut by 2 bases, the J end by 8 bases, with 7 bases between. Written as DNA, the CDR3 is TGTGCCAGCAGTTTAAGATTCCATGAGCAGTTCTTC. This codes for CASSLRFHEQFF.

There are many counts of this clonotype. The CDR3 loop reads CASRQLAGGYNEQFF. The CDR3 nucleotides read TGTGCCAGCAGACAACTAGCGGGAGGGTACAATGAGCAGTTCTTC. The chain carries TRBV11-2 and TRBJ2-1; TRBD2 agrees at 13 bases. Germline V lookup: CDR1 SGHAT, CDR2 FQNNGV. The CDR3 sequence is 15 residues long. J gave up 4 bases and V 6 bases, and 3 bases lay outside the gene matches. Looking up the rest from reference TRBV11-2 and TRBJ2-1 gives the full variable domain: EAGVAQSPRYKIIEKRQSVAFWCNPISGHATLYWYQQILGQGPKLLIQFQNNGVVDDSQLPKDRFSAERLKGVDSTLKIQPAKLEDSAVYLCASRQLAGGYNEQFFGPGTRLTVL.

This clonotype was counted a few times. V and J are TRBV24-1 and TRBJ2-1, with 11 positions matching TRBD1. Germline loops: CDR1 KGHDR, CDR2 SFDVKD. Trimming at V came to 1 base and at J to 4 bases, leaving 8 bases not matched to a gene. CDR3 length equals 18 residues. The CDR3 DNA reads TGTGCCACCAGTGATTTATCGGCCGGGACAGGGGGATACAATGAGCAGTTCTTC. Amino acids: CATSDLSAGTGGYNEQFF.

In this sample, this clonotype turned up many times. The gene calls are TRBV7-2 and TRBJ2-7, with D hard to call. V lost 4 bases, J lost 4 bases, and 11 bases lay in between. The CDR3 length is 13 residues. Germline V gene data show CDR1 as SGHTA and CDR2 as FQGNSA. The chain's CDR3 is CASSSRGSYEQYF. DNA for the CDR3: TGTGCCAGCAGCTCCCGAGGATCATACGAGCAGTACTTC. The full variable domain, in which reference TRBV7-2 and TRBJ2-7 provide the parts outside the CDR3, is GAGVSQSPSNKVTEKGKDVELRCDPISGHTALYWYRQSLGQGLEFLIYFQGNSAPDKSGLPSDRFSAERTGGSVSTLTIQRTQQEDSAVYLCASSSRGSYEQYFGPGTRLTVT.

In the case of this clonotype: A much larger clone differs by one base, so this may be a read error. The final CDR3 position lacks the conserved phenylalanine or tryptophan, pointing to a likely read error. This chain's CDR3 is CASSLDSTIPDYGYTL. The DNA of the CDR3 is TGTGCCAGCAGTTTGGACAGCACTATTCCGGACTATGGCTACACCCTC. This chain uses TRBV12-3 or TRBV12-4 with TRBJ1-2; TRBD1 is a possible D gene (6 bases). CDR3 length: 16 residues. V dropped 3 bases and J dropped 3 bases, with 17 bases sitting between them.

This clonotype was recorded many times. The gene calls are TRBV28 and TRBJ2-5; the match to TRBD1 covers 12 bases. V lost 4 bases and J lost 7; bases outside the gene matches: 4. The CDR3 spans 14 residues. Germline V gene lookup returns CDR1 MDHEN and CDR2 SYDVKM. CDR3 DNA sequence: TGTGCCAGCAGTTGGGGGACAGGGGGCTTGACCCAGTACTTC. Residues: CASSWGTGGLTQYF.